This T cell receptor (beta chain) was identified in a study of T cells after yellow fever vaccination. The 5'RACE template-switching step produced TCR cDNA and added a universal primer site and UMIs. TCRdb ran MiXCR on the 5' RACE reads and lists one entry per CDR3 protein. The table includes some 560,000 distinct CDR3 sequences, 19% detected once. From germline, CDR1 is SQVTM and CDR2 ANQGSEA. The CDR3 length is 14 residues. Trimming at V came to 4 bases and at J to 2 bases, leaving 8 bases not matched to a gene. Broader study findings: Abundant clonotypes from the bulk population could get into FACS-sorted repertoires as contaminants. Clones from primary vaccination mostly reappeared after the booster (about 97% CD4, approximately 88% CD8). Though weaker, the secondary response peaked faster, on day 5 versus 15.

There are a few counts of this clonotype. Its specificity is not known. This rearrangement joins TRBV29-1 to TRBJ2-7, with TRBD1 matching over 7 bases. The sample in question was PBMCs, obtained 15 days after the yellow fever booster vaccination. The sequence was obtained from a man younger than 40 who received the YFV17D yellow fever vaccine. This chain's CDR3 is CSVVPDRSTYEQYF. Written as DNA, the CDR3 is TGCAGCGTTGTCCCGGACAGGTCGACCTACGAGCAGTACTTC.